This T cell receptor (beta chain) comes out of a study of technical replicates of blood from a handful of donors. Measured with immunoSEQ multiplex PCR; TCRdb has only the in-frame clones, and not every one. Of 70,000 to 80,000 clones in the sample, 90% to 95% were seen once. The CDR3 is 18 residues long. Unmatched junction bases numbered 12, after V lost 7 bases and J lost 6 bases. The germline gives CDR1 MNHEY, CDR2 SMNVEV (reference sequence). This clone was counted a single time. The sequence came from a human donor in good health. Some clones in this sample may be carry-over from other donors' samples. J is TRBJ2-2 and V is TRBV27; 15 nucleotides agree with TRBD2. Sequencing input: T cells isolated from PBMCs. The CDR3 is CASTPLGLAGGKPGELFF. Written as DNA, the CDR3 is TGTGCCAGCACCCCCTTAGGACTAGCGGGGGGGAAGCCCGGGGAGCTGTTTTTT.